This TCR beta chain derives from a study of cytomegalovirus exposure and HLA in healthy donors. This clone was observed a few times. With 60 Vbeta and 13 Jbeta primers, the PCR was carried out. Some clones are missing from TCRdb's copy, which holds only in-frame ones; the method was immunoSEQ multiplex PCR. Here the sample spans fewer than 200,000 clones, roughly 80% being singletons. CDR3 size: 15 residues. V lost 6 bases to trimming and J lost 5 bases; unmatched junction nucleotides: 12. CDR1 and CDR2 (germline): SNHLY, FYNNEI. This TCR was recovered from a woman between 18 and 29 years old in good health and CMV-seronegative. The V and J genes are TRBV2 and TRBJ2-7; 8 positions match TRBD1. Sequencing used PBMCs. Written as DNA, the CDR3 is TGTGCCAGCAGGCAAGACAGGGGTTCGTTCCACGAGCAGTACTTC. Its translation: CASRQDRGSFHEQYF.